These T cell receptor beta chains were read from a single sample in a study of Graves' ophthalmopathy and Graves' hyperthyroidism. TCRdb reprocessed the multiplex PCR reads with MiXCR, giving one entry per CDR3 protein. The sample contains approximately 700,000 distinct CDR3 sequences, roughly 41% of which appear only once. The sample was peripheral blood. These receptors were obtained from an adult man with Graves' ophthalmopathy. Each CDR3 is given with its conserved first and last residue. Each record gives: V gene, D gene, J gene, clone size, CDR3 DNA, CDR3 protein. A D gene is named only where the DNA matches it firmly. Some rows have no size entry. The others give once, few or many, or a class for an expanded clone.

v_gene: TRBV29-1
d_gene: .
j_gene: TRBJ2-7
abundance: many
CDR3nt: TGCAGCGTTGAAGGGCCGATACCCTACGAGCAGTACTTC
CDR3aa: CSVEGPIPYEQYF

v_gene: TRBV11-2
d_gene: TRBD1
j_gene: TRBJ2-7
abundance: once
CDR3nt: TGTGCCAGCAGCCAAGGGACAGGGGCCCGGAGCTGGCACTTC
CDR3aa: CASSQGTGARSWHF

v_gene: TRBV7-6
d_gene: .
j_gene: TRBJ2-7
abundance: .
CDR3nt: TGTGCCAGCAGCACCGGGACGTTGACCTACGAGCAGTACTTC
CDR3aa: CASSTGTLTYEQYF

v_gene: TRBV7-9
d_gene: TRBD1
j_gene: TRBJ2-2
abundance: many
CDR3nt: TGTGCCAGCAGCCAGGACAGGACCGGGGAGCTGTTTTTT
CDR3aa: CASSQDRTGELFF

v_gene: TRBV25-1
d_gene: .
j_gene: TRBJ1-5
abundance: .
CDR3nt: TGTGCCAGTATCCCACAGAACAATCAGCCCCAGCATTTT
CDR3aa: CASIPQNNQPQHF

v_gene: TRBV5-6
d_gene: .
j_gene: TRBJ2-7
abundance: .
CDR3nt: TGTGCCAGCAGCTTAGCTGGAGGAACCGACTACGAGCAGTACTTC
CDR3aa: CASSLAGGTDYEQYF

v_gene: TRBV9
d_gene: .
j_gene: TRBJ2-7
abundance: few
CDR3nt: TGTGCCAGCAGTTTAGCGACAACAGTCTCCTACGAGCAGTACTTC
CDR3aa: CASSLATTVSYEQYF

v_gene: TRBV5-1
d_gene: TRBD1
j_gene: TRBJ2-7
abundance: few
CDR3nt: TGCGCCAGCAGCTTGACCGGGACAGGGGCGGGGGAGCAGTACTTC
CDR3aa: CASSLTGTGAGEQYF

v_gene: TRBV7-8
d_gene: .
j_gene: TRBJ2-3
abundance: .
CDR3nt: TGTGCCAGCAGCTTAGTGTGGGGGAGACGCACAGATACGCAGTATTTT
CDR3aa: CASSLVWGRRTDTQYF

v_gene: TRBV25-1
d_gene: .
j_gene: TRBJ2-2
abundance: .
CDR3nt: TGTGCCAGCAGCCACCGTAGCGACACCGGGGAGCCGTTTTTT
CDR3aa: CASSHRSDTGEPFF

v_gene: TRBV2
d_gene: .
j_gene: TRBJ2-6
abundance: .
CDR3nt: TGTGCCAGCAGCCCCCAGCGGGCCAACGTCCTGACTTTC
CDR3aa: CASSPQRANVLTF

v_gene: TRBV20-1
d_gene: TRBD1
j_gene: TRBJ2-7
abundance: few
CDR3nt: TGCAGTGCTTCCCCGGGACAGGGGGCGATGAGGGAGCAGTACTTC
CDR3aa: CSASPGQGAMREQYF

v_gene: TRBV2
d_gene: TRBD1
j_gene: TRBJ1-2
abundance: .
CDR3nt: TGTGCCAGCATGAAAGGGACAGGCAACTATGGCTACACCTTC
CDR3aa: CASMKGTGNYGYTF

v_gene: TRBV7-2
d_gene: .
j_gene: TRBJ2-7
abundance: .
CDR3nt: TGTGCCAGCAGCCTCCTCCTCTACTACGAGCAGTACTTC
CDR3aa: CASSLLLYYEQYF

v_gene: TRBV15
d_gene: TRBD1
j_gene: TRBJ2-7
abundance: .
CDR3nt: TGTGCCACCAGCACCCGAGGGCAGGACAGGGGGAGCTCCTACGAGCAGTACTTC
CDR3aa: CATSTRGQDRGSSYEQYF

v_gene: TRBV10-3
d_gene: TRBD1
j_gene: TRBJ1-6
abundance: .
CDR3nt: TGTGCCATCAGTGAGTCGGTGGGGACAGGGGATAATTCACCCCTCCACTTT
CDR3aa: CAISESVGTGDNSPLHF

v_gene: TRBV10-3
d_gene: .
j_gene: TRBJ1-2
abundance: .
CDR3nt: TGTGCCAGCAGTTTCGGGGATGACTATGGCTACACCTTC
CDR3aa: CASSFGDDYGYTF

v_gene: TRBV7-3
d_gene: TRBD1
j_gene: TRBJ2-3
abundance: .
CDR3nt: TGTGCCAGCAGCTTAGGGACAGGGGGCGTTCGCACAGATACGCAGTATTTT
CDR3aa: CASSLGTGGVRTDTQYF

v_gene: TRBV10-3
d_gene: TRBD1
j_gene: TRBJ2-2
abundance: few
CDR3nt: TGTGCCATTAGTGGGCCCCAAACAGGGGCGACCGGGGAGCTGTTTTTT
CDR3aa: CAISGPQTGATGELFF

v_gene: TRBV5-1
d_gene: TRBD1
j_gene: TRBJ1-4
abundance: .
CDR3nt: TGCGCCAGCAGCACTGGGACAGCAACTAATGAAAAACTGTTTTTT
CDR3aa: CASSTGTATNEKLFF

v_gene: TRBV7-9
d_gene: TRBD1
j_gene: TRBJ2-7
abundance: .
CDR3nt: TGTGCCAGCAGCCAAGAGACAGGGGGCCTCTACGAGCAGTACTTC
CDR3aa: CASSQETGGLYEQYF

v_gene: TRBV7-2
d_gene: .
j_gene: TRBJ1-5
abundance: .
CDR3nt: TGTGCCAGCAGCTTCCGTCCGGGGCGCGTTTATCCCCAGCATTTT
CDR3aa: CASSFRPGRVYPQHF

v_gene: TRBV7-3
d_gene: .
j_gene: TRBJ1-1
abundance: .
CDR3nt: TGTGCCAGCAGCTTAATAGGCCTGAACACTGAAGCTTTCTTT
CDR3aa: CASSLIGLNTEAFF

v_gene: TRBV29-1
d_gene: .
j_gene: TRBJ1-1
abundance: many
CDR3nt: TGCAGCGCGCACGAGACCCCGGGACAAAAGGCTGAAGCTTTCTTT
CDR3aa: CSAHETPGQKAEAFF

v_gene: TRBV19
d_gene: TRBD1
j_gene: TRBJ2-6
abundance: few
CDR3nt: TGTGCCAGTACCGGGGTGGGACAGGGGAGCTCTGGGGCCAACGTCCTGACTTTC
CDR3aa: CASTGVGQGSSGANVLTF

v_gene: TRBV19
d_gene: .
j_gene: TRBJ2-5
abundance: .
CDR3nt: TGTGCCAGTAGTACCACTGGGGGACAAGAGACCCAGTACTTC
CDR3aa: CASSTTGGQETQYF

v_gene: TRBV2
d_gene: .
j_gene: TRBJ2-7
abundance: many
CDR3nt: TGTGCCAGCCGAGGGGGGTACGAGCAGTACTTC
CDR3aa: CASRGGYEQYF

v_gene: TRBV27
d_gene: TRBD2
j_gene: TRBJ2-5
abundance: few
CDR3nt: TGTGCCAGCAGTTTATCGGGAGGGGTCGTAGGAGAGACCCAGTACTTC
CDR3aa: CASSLSGGVVGETQYF

v_gene: TRBV6-4
d_gene: TRBD1
j_gene: TRBJ1-2
abundance: many
CDR3nt: TGTGCCAGCAGTGACCCATGGACAGGCGCCCGCAACTATGGCTACACCTTC
CDR3aa: CASSDPWTGARNYGYTF

v_gene: TRBV7-8
d_gene: .
j_gene: TRBJ2-7
abundance: .
CDR3nt: TGTGCCAGCAAAGAAACATCGCTAGGGGGCGAGCAGTACTTC
CDR3aa: CASKETSLGGEQYF

v_gene: TRBV6-6
d_gene: .
j_gene: TRBJ1-3
abundance: .
CDR3nt: TGTGCCAGCAGTTACTCGATGGGGGGAAACTCTGGAAACACCATATATTTT
CDR3aa: CASSYSMGGNSGNTIYF

v_gene: TRBV2
d_gene: TRBD1
j_gene: TRBJ1-6
abundance: .
CDR3nt: TGTGCCAGCAGCGATGAAAGGGGCCAGACAGGGGTTTCACCCCTCCACTTT
CDR3aa: CASSDERGQTGVSPLHF

v_gene: TRBV9
d_gene: TRBD2
j_gene: TRBJ2-7
abundance: .
CDR3nt: TGTGCCAGCAGACTGCGACTAGCGGGAGTTCACGAGCAGTACTTC
CDR3aa: CASRLRLAGVHEQYF

v_gene: TRBV7-9
d_gene: .
j_gene: TRBJ2-3
abundance: once
CDR3nt: TGTGCCAGCAGCGTAGAGGGGGGCCACACAGATACGCAGTATTTT
CDR3aa: CASSVEGGHTDTQYF

v_gene: TRBV7-9
d_gene: .
j_gene: TRBJ1-3
abundance: few
CDR3nt: TGTGCCAGCAGGGGGTGGACAGCTGGAAACACCATATATTTT
CDR3aa: CASRGWTAGNTIYF

v_gene: TRBV10-3
d_gene: .
j_gene: TRBJ1-3
abundance: few
CDR3nt: TGTGCCAGCAGTTACTCGAGGTCCGGGGAACTTGGAAACACCATATATTTT
CDR3aa: CASSYSRSGELGNTIYF

v_gene: TRBV7-9
d_gene: .
j_gene: TRBJ1-2
abundance: .
CDR3nt: TGTGCCAGCAGCTTAATGGCAGGAGCCACTAACTATGGCTACACCTTC
CDR3aa: CASSLMAGATNYGYTF